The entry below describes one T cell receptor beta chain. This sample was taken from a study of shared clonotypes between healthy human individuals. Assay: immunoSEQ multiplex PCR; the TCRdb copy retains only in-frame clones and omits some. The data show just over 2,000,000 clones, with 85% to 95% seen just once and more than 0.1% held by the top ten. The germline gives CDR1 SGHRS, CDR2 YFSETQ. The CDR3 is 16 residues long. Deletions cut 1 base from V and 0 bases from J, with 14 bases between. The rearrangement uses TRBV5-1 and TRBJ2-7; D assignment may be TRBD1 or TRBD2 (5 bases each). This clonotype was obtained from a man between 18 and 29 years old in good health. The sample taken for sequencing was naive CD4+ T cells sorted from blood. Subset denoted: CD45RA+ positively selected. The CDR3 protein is CASSLRSGQGSYEQYF. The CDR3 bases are TGCGCCAGCAGCTTGCGATCGGGGCAGGGCTCCTACGAGCAGTACTTC.